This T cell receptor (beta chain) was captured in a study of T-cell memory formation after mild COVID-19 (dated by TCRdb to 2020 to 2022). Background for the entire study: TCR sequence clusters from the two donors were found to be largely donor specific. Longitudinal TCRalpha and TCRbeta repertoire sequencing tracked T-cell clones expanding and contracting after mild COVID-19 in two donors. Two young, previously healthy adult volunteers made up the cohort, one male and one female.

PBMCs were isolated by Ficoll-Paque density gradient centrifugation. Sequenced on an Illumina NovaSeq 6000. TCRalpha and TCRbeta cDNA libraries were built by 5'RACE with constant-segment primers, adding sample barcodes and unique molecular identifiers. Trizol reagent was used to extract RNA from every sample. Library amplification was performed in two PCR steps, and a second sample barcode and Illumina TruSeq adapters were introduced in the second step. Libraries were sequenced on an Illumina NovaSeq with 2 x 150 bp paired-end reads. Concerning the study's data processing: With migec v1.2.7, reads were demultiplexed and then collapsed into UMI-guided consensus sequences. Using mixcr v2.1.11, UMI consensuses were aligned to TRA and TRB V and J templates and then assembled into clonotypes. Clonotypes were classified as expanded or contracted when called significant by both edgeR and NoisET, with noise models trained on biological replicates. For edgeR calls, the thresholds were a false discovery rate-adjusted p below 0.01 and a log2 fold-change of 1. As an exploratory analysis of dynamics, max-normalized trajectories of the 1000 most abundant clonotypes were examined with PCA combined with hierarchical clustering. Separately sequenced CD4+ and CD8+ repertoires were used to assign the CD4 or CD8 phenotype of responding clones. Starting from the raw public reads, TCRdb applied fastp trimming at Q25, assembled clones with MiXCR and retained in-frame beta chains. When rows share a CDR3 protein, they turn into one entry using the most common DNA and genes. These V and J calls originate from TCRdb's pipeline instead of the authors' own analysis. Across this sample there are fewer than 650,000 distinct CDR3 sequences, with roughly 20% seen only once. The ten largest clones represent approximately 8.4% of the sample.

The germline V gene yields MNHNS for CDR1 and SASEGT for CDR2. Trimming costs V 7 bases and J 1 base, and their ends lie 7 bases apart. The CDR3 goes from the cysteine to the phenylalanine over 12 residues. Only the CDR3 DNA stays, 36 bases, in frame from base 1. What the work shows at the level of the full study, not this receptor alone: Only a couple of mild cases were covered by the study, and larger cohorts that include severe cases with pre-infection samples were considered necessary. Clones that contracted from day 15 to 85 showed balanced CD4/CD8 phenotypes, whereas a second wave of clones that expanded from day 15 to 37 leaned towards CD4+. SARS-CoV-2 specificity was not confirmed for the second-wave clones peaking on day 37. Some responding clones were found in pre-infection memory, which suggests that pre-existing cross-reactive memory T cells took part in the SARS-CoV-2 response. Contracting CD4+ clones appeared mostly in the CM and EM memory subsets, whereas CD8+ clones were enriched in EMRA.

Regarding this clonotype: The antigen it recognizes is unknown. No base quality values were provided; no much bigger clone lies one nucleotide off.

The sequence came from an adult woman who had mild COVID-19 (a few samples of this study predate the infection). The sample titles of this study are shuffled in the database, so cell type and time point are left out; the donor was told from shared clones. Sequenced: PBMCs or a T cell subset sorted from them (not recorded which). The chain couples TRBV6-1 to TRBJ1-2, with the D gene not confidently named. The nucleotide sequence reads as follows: TGTGCCAGCAACAGAGTTAACTATGGCTACACCTTC. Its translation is CASNRVNYGYTF.